The clone carrying this TCR beta chain was counted many times. No antigen is known for it. The data stem from a study of human T cells and chemical hapten exposure. Across the whole study: Skin on the upper inner arm, approximately 2 cm by approximately 2 cm in size, was sensitized with 2% DPC.

Study-wide results and limits: High-frequency TCRs, those above 1 in 1000, stayed the same after DPC sensitization. Since the donors had alopecia, their immune response may not be the same as that of healthy people.

From the RACE reads, TCRdb called clonotypes with MiXCR, one entry per CDR3 protein. The sample holds more than 90,000 distinct CDR3 sequences, roughly 10% seen once. V dropped 4 bases and J dropped 1 base, with 9 bases sitting between them. The germline gives CDR1 KGHDR, CDR2 SFDVKD. The CDR3 consists of 14 residues. Stated time point: patch test 1, 2 weeks after DPC sensitization. As to treatment: therapeutic diphenylcyclopropenone sensitization with weekly scalp DPC. Drawing of blood took place ahead of applying each patch test. Sample: whole blood, taken in connection with sensitization to the hapten diphenylcyclopropenone (DPC). The chain employs TRBV24-1 and TRBJ2-5; D possibly corresponds to TRBD2 (6 bases). The sequence derives from a middle-aged man with alopecia areata. Some clones in this sample may be carry-over from other donors' samples. The CDR3: CATSDGSRQETQYF. The CDR3 DNA reads as TGTGCCACCAGTGACGGGAGCCGCCAAGAGACCCAGTACTTC.